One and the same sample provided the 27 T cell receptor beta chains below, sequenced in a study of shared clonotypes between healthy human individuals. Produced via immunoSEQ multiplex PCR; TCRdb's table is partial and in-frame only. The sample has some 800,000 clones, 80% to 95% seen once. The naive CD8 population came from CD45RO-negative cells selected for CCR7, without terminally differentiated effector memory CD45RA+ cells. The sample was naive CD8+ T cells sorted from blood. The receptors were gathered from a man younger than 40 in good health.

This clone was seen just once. The DNA for the CDR3 is TGTGCCAGCAGTTTATCTGCAGGCAGAATCTCCTACGAGCAGTACTTC. This gives the protein CASSLSAGRISYEQYF. This rearrangement joins TRBV27 to TRBJ2-7, with D unresolved. Germline values: CDR1 MNHEY, CDR2 SMNVEV (reference sequence). The CDR3 loop spans 16 amino acids. V was clipped by 0 bases and J by 0 bases, with 12 bases between them.

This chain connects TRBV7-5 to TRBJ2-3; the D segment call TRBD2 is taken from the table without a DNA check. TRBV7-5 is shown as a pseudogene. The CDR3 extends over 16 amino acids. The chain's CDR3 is CVRSFSGTSGTDTQYF. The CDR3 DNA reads TGTGTCAGAAGCTTCTCCGGGACTAGCGGAACAGATACGCAGTATTTT.

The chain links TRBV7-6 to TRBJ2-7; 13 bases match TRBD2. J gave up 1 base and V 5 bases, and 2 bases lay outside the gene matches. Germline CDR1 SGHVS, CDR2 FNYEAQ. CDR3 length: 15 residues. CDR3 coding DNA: TGTGCCAGCAGCGCGGGACTAGCGGGATCCTACGAGCAGTACTTC. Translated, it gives CASSAGLAGSYEQYF. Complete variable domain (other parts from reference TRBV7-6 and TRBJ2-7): GAGVSQSPRYKVTKRGQDVALRCDPISGHVSLYWYRQALGQGPEFLTYFNYEAQQDKSGLPNDRFSAERPEGSISTLTIQRTEQRDSAMYRCASSAGLAGSYEQYFGPGTRLTVT.

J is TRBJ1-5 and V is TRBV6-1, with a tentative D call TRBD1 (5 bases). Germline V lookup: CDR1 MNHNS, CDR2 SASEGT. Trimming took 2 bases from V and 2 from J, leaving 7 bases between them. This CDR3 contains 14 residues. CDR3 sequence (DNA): TGTGCCAGCAGTGAAACCAGGGGCAATCAGCCCCAGCATTTT. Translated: CASSETRGNQPQHF.

In DNA, the CDR3 is TGTGCCAGTAGTAACGGACTAGCCCCCCAAAACATTCAGTACTTC. This sequence encodes CASSNGLAPQNIQYF. The chain recombines TRBV19 with TRBJ2-4; 8 positions match TRBD2. This CDR3 region has 15 residues. The germline V gene encodes CDR1 LNHDA and CDR2 SQIVND (reference sequence). V dropped 4 bases and J dropped 5; count of bases not matched to a gene: 7.

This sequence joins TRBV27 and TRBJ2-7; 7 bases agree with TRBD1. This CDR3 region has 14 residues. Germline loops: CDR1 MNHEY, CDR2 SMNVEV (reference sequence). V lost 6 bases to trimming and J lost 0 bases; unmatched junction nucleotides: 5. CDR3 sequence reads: CASRRTGDSYEQYF. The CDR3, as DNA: TGTGCCAGCAGAAGAACAGGGGACTCCTACGAGCAGTACTTC.

The CDR3 DNA reads as TGTGCCAGCAGCGTTGGACTCCAGCCTAACAATGAGCAGTTCTTC. This codes for CASSVGLQPNNEQFF. The chain carries TRBV5-6 and TRBJ2-1; tentatively, D is TRBD2 (5 bases). This CDR3 is built from 15 residues. Trimming took 4 bases from V and 5 from J, leaving 16 bases between them. Germline V gives CDR1 SGHDT, CDR2 YYEEEE.

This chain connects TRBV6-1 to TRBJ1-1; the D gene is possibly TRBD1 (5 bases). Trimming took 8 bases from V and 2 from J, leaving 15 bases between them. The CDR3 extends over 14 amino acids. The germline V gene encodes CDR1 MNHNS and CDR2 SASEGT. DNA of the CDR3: TGTGCCAGCGTGGTGAGGGACTTTAACACTGAAGCTTTCTTT. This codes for CASVVRDFNTEAFF.

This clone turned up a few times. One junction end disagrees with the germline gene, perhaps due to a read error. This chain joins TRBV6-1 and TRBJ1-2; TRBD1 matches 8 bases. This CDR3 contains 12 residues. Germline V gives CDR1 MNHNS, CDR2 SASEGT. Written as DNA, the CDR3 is TGTGCCTGCAGGGGGCGTCCGGAAGGCTACACCTTC. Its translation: CACRGRPEGYTF.

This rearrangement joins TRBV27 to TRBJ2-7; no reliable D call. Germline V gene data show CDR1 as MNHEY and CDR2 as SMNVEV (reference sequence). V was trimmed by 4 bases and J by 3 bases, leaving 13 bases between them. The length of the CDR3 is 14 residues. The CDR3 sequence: CASSSSDVVYEQYF. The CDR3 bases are TGTGCCAGCAGTTCGTCGGACGTAGTCTACGAGCAGTACTTC.

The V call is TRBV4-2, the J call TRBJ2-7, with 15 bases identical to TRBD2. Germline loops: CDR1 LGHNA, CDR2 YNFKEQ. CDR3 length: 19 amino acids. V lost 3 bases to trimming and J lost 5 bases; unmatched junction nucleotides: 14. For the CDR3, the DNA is TGTGCCAGCAGCCACCATCCCGGGACTAGCGGGAGGATTGAAAACGAGCAGTACTTC. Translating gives CASSHHPGTSGRIENEQYF.

CDR3 coding DNA: TGTGCCAGCAGTCGAGCGGGAGAACGGGCCGATACGCAGTATTTT. This sequence encodes CASSRAGERADTQYF. The rearrangement uses TRBV14 and TRBJ2-3; 8 nucleotides agree with TRBD2. V was clipped by 6 bases and J by 6 bases; unmatched bases: 11. The CDR3 spans 15 residues. Looked up from germline, CDR1 is SGHDN and CDR2 is FVKESK.

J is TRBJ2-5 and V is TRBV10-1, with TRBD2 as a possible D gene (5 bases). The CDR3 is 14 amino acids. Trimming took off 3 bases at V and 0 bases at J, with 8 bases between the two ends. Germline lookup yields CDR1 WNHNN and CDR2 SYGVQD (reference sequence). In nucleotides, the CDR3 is TGCGCCAGCAGTGAACGGAGGAACCAAGAGACCCAGTACTTC. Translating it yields CASSERRNQETQYF.

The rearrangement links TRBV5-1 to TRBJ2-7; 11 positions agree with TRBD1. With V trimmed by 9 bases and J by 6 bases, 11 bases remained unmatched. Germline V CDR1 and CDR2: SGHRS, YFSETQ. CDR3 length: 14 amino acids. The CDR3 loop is CATRPGQGVSEQYF. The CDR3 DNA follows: TGCGCCACCCGACCGGGACAGGGGGTCAGCGAGCAGTACTTC.

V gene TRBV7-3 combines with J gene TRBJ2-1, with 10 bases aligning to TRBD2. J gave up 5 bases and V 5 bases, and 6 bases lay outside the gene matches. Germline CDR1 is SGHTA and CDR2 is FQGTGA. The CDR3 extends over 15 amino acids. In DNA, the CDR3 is TGTGCCAGCAGCCATAGCGGGAGGTCACACAATGAGCAGTTCTTC. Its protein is CASSHSGRSHNEQFF.

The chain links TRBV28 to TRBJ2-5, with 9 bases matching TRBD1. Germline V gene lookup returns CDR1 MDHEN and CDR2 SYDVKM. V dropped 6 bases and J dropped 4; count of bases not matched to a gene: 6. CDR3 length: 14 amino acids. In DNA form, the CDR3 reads TGTGCCAGCAGGTCCGGGACAGGGAGAGAGACCCAGTACTTC. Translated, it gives CASRSGTGRETQYF.

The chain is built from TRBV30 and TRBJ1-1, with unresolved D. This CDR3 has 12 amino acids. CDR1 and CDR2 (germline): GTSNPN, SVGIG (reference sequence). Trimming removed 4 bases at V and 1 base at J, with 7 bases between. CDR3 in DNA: TGTGCCTGGACCTCAGGGAACACTGAAGCTTTCTTT. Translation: CAWTSGNTEAFF.

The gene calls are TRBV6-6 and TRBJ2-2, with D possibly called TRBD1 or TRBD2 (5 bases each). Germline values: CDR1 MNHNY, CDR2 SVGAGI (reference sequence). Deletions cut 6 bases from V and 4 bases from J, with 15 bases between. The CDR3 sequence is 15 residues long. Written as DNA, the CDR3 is TGTGCCAGCAGACGGGACGTCGAAGGCACCGGGGAGCTGTTTTTT. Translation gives CASRRDVEGTGELFF.

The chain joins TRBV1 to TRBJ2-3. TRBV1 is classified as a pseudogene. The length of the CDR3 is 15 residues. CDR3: CTSSQPGPHTDTQYF. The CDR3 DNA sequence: TGCACCAGCAGCCAGCCGGGACCGCACACAGATACGCAGTATTTT.

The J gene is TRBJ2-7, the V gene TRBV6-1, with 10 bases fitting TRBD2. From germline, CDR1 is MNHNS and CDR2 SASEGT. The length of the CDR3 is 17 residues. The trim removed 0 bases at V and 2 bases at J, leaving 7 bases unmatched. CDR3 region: CASSEAVGLAGAYEQYF. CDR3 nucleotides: TGTGCCAGCAGTGAAGCGGTTGGGCTAGCGGGAGCCTACGAGCAGTACTTC.

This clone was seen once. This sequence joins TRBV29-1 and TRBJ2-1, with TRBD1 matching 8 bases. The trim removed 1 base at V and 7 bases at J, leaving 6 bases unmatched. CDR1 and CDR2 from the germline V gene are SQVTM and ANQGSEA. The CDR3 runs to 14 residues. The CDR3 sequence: CSVEGQGARNEQFF. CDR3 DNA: TGCAGCGTTGAAGGGCAGGGGGCTCGAAATGAGCAGTTCTTC.

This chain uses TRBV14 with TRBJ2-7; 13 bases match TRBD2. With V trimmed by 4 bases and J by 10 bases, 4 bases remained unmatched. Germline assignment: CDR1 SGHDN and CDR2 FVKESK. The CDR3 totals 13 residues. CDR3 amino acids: CASSLGTSGIQYF. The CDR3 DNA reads TGTGCCAGCAGCCTCGGGACTAGCGGGATTCAGTACTTC.

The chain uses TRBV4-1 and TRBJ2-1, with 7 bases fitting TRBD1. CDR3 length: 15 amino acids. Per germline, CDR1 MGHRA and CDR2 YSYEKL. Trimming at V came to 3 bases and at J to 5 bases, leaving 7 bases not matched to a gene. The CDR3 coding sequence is TGCGCCAGCAGCCACCGACGGGACAGAAACAATGAGCAGTTCTTC. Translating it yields CASSHRRDRNNEQFF.

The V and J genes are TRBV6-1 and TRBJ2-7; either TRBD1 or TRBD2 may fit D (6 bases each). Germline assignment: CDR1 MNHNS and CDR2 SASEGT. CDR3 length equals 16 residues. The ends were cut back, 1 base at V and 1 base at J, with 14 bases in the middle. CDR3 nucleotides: TGTGCCAGCAGTGAAGGCGCAGGGGAGGCATCCTACGAGCAGTACTTC. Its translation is CASSEGAGEASYEQYF.

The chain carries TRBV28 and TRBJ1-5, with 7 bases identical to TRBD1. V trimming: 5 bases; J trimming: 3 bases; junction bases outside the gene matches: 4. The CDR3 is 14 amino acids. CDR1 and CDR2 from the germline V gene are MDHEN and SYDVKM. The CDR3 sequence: CASSGQEYNQPQHF. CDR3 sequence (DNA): TGTGCCAGCAGTGGACAGGAGTACAATCAGCCCCAGCATTTT.

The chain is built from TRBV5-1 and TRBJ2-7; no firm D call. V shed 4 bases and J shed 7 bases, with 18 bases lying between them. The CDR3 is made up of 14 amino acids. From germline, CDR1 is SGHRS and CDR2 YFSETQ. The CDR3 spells CASSPGNGVREQYF. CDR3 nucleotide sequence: TGCGCCAGCAGCCCCGGAAATGGGGTACGGGAGCAGTACTTC.

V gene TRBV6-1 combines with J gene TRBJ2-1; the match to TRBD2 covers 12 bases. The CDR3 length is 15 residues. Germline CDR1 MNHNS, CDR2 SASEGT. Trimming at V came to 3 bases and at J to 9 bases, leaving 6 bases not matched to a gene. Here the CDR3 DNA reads TGTGCCAGCAGTGACCGGACTAGCGGGATAGGTGAGCAGTTCTTC. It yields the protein CASSDRTSGIGEQFF.